This section outlines one T cell receptor beta chain sequence together with its context. What it recognizes is unknown. Use of 60 Vbeta and 13 Jbeta primers characterized the PCR. Repertoires were generated with immunoSEQ multiplex PCR, while TCRdb's copy carries only in-frame clones and drops some. The table includes some 180,000 clones, around 80% detected once. The data stem from a study of cytomegalovirus exposure and HLA in healthy donors. General study results and limits: As immune exposure information, only CMV serostatus was available. Later analysis identified several of the most significant clusters that appeared linked to common viral pathogens. A later analysis linked about 17,000 TCR beta sequences to HLA alleles at 0.05 false discovery rate.

Trimming cost V 2 bases and J 7 bases, with 9 bases left between them. CDR1 is SGHKS, CDR2 YYEKEE, per germline (reference sequence). This CDR3 has 12 residues. The receptor was isolated from a woman in her twenties or thirties in good health and CMV-seropositive. The genes are TRBV5-5 and TRBJ1-2; no definite D call. The sample was PBMCs. CDR3 sequence: CASSFREAGYTF. Written as DNA, the CDR3 is TGTGCCAGCAGCTTCCGGGAAGCTGGCTACACCTTC. The entire variable domain, with the rest obtained from reference TRBV5-5 and TRBJ1-2, is as follows: DAGVTQSPTHLIKTRGQQVTLRCSPISGHKSVSWYQQVLGQGPQFIFQYYEKEERGRGNFPDRFSARQFPNYSSELNVNALLLGDSALYLCASSFREAGYTFGSGTRLTVV.